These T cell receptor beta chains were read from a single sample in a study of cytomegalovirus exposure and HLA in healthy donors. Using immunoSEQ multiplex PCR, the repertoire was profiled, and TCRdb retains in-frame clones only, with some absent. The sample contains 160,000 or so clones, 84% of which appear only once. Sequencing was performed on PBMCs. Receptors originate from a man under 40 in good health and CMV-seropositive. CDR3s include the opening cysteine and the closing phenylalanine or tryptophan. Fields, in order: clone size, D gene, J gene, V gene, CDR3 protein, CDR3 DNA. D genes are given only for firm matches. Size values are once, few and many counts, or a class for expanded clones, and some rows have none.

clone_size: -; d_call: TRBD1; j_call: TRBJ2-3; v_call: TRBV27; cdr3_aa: CASSLRSPSGGLFTDTQYF; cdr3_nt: TGTGCCAGCAGTTTAAGATCGCCTTCAGGGGGCCTATTCACAGATACGCAGTATTTT
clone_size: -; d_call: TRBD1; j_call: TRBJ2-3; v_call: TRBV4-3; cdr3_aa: CASSQDGGQRGDTQYF; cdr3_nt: TGCGCCAGCAGCCAAGATGGGGGACAGCGCGGAGATACGCAGTATTTT
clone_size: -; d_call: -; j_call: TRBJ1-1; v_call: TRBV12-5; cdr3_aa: CASGLVGGPEAFF; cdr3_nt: TGTGCTAGTGGTTTGGTCGGGGGTCCTGAAGCTTTCTTT
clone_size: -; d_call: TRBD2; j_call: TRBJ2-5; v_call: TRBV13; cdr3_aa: CASSQSGGGETQYF; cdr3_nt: TGTGCCAGCAGCCAAAGCGGGGGGGGAGAGACCCAGTACTTC
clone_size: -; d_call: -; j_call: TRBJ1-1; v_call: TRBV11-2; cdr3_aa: CASRRTVNTEAFF; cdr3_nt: TGTGCCAGCAGACGTACGGTGAACACTGAAGCTTTCTTT
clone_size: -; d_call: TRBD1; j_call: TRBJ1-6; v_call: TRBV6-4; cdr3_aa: CASSPGQGTSPLHF; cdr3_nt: TGTGCCAGCAGCCCGGGACAGGGGACTTCACCCCTCCACTTT
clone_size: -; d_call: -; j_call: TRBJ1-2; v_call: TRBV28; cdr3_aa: CASTPHGGSYGYTF; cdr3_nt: TGTGCCAGCACCCCCCATGGGGGGAGCTATGGCTACACCTTC
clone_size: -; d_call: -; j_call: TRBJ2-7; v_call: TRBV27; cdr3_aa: CASSLTGLYEQYF; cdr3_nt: TGTGCCAGCAGTTTAACAGGCTTATACGAGCAGTACTTC
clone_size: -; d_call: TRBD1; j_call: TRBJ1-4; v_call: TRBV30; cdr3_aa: CALGQGGGNEKLFF; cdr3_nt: TGTGCCTTGGGACAGGGGGGAGGTAATGAAAAACTGTTTTTT
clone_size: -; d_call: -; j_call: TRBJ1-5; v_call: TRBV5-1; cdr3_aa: CASKGGGVDQPQHF; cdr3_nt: TGCGCCAGCAAGGGGGGAGGGGTCGATCAGCCCCAGCATTTT
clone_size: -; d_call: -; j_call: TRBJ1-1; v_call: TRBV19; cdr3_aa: CASRTGVMNTEAFF; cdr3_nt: TGTGCCAGTAGGACAGGCGTCATGAACACTGAAGCTTTCTTT
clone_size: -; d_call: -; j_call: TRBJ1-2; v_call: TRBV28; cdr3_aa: CASIPSRGTNYGYTF; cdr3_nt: TGTGCCAGCATACCGAGTAGAGGAACTAACTATGGCTACACCTTC
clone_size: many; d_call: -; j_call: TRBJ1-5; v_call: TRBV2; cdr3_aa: CASSEGWNWASNQPQHF; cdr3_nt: TGTGCCAGCAGTGAAGGCTGGAACTGGGCAAGCAATCAGCCCCAGCATTTT
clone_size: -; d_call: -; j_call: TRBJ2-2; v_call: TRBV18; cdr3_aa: CASSTRSGELFF; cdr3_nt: TGTGCCAGCTCGACACGGTCCGGGGAGCTGTTTTTT
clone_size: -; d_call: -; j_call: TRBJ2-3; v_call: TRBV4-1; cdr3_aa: CASSRGDTQYF; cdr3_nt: TGCGCCAGCAGCAGGGGTGATACGCAGTATTTT
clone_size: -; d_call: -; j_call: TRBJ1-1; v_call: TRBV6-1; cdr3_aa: CASSAQGSEAFF; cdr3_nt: TGTGCCAGCAGCGCCCAGGGATCTGAAGCTTTCTTT
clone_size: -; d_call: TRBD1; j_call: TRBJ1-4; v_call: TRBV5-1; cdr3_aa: CASSRGQGGEKLFF; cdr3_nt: TGCGCCAGCAGCCGTGGACAGGGTGGTGAAAAACTGTTTTTT
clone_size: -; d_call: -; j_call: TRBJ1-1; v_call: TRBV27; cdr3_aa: CASSFRGNTEAFF; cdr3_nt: TGTGCCAGCAGTTTCAGGGGGAACACTGAAGCTTTCTTT
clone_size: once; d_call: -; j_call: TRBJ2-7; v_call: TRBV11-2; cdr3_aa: CASSLDPGRLGEQYF; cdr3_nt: TGTGCCAGCAGCTTAGATCCCGGGCGACTAGGCGAGCAGTACTTC
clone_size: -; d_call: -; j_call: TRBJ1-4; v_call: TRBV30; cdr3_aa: CAWSPGATNEKLFF; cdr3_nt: TGTGCCTGGAGCCCAGGTGCAACTAATGAAAAACTGTTTTTT
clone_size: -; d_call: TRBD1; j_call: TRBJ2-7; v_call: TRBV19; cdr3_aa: CASSIARGSYEQYF; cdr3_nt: TGTGCCAGTAGTATAGCCAGGGGGTCCTACGAGCAGTACTTC
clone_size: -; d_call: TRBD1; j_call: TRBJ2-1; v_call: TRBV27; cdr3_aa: CASSFGTGNGYEQFF; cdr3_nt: TGTGCCAGCAGTTTCGGGACAGGGAATGGTTATGAGCAGTTCTTC
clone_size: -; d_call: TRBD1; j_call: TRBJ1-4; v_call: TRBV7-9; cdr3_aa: CASTPRGQGNEKLFF; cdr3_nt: TGTGCCAGCACCCCCCGGGGACAGGGAAATGAAAAACTGTTTTTT
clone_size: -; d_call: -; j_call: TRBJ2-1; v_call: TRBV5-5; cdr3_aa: CASSLGQGGYNEQFF; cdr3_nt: TGTGCCAGCAGCTTGGGGCAGGGAGGCTACAATGAGCAGTTCTTC
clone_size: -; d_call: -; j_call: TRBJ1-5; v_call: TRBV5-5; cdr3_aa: CASSLDWDWGNQPQHF; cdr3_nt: TGTGCCAGCAGCTTGGATTGGGACTGGGGCAATCAGCCCCAGCATTTT
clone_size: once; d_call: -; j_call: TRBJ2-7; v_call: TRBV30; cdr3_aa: CAWSGGTYEQYF; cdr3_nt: TGTGCCTGGAGTGGGGGCACCTACGAGCAGTACTTC
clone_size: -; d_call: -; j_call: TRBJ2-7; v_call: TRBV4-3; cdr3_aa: CASSQEAGSYEQYF; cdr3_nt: TGCGCCAGCAGCCAAGAGGCAGGCTCCTACGAGCAGTACTTC
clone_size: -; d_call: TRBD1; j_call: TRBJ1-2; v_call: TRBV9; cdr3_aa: CASHPEPGGNYGYTF; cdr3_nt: TGTGCCTCCCATCCGGAGCCAGGGGGCAACTATGGCTACACCTTC
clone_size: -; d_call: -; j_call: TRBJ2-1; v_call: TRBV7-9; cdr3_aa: CASRELAIYNEQFF; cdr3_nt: TGTGCCAGCAGAGAGCTAGCTATCTACAATGAGCAGTTCTTC
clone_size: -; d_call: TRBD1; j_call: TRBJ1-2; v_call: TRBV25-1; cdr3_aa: CASSELGGTGWGYTF; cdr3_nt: TGTGCCAGCAGTGAATTGGGTGGGACAGGCTGGGGCTACACCTTC
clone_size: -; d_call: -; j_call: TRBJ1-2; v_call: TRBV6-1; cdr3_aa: CASSEVGTGVYGYTF; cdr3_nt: TGTGCCAGCAGTGAAGTGGGAACAGGCGTCTATGGCTACACCTTC
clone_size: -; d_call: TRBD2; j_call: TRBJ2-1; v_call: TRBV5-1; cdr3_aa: CASSFYLAGENEQFF; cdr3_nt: TGCGCCAGCAGCTTCTACCTAGCGGGAGAGAATGAGCAGTTCTTC
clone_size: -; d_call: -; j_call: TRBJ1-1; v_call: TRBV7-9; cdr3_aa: CASSLGPNGAFF; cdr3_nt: TGTGCCAGCAGCTTAGGGCCCAACGGGGCTTTCTTT
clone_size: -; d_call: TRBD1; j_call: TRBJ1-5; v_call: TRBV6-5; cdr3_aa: CASRQGQGAWSQHF; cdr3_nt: TGTGCCAGCAGACAGGGACAGGGGGCTTGGTCCCAGCATTTT
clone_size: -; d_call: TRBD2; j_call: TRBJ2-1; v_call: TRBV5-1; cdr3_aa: CASSITSGVVGDEQFF; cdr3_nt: TGCGCCAGCAGCATTACTAGCGGGGTGGTTGGGGATGAGCAGTTCTTC